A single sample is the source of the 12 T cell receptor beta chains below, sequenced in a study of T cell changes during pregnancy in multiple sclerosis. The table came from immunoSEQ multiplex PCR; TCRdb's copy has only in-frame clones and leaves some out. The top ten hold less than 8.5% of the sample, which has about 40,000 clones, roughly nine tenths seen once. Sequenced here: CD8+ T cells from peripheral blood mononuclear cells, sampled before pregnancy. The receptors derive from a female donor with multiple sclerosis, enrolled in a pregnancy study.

The CDR3 DNA is TGTGCCAGTAGTAAAGACTTCGGGGGAACTGAAGCTTTCTTT. This sequence encodes CASSKDFGGTEAFF. V usage is TRBV19 and J usage is TRBJ1-1; D is possibly TRBD1 (5 bases). Trimming removed 4 bases from V and 5 bases from J, with 14 bases in between. CDR1 LNHDA and CDR2 SQIVND come from the germline V gene (reference sequence). The length of the CDR3 is 14 residues.

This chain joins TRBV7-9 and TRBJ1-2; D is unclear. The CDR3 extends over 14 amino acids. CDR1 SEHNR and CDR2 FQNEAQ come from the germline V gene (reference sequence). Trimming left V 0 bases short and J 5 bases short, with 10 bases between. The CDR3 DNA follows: TGTGCCAGCAGCTTAGCGCTAAACGGTTATGGCTACACCTTC. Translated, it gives CASSLALNGYGYTF.

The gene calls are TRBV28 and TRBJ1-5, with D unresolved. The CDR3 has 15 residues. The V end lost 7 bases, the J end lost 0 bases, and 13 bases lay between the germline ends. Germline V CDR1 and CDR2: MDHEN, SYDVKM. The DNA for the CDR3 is TGTGCCAGCAAGCGGTGGGGAGATAGCAATCAGCCCCAGCATTTT. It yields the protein CASKRWGDSNQPQHF.

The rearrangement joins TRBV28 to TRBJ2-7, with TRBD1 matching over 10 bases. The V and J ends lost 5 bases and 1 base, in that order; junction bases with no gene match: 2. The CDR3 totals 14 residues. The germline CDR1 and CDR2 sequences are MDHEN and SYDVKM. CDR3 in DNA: TGTGCCAGCAGTGACAGGGGGCTGTCCTACGAGCAGTACTTC. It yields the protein CASSDRGLSYEQYF.

CDR3: CAWSVTQGGDGYTF. The CDR3 nucleotides are TGTGCCTGGAGTGTAACGCAAGGGGGTGATGGCTACACCTTC. The rearrangement uses TRBV30 and TRBJ1-2; D perhaps matches TRBD1 (6 bases). Trimming removed 0 bases at V and 6 bases at J, with 14 bases between. CDR3 size: 14 residues. Germline V CDR1 and CDR2: GTSNPN, SVGIG (reference sequence).

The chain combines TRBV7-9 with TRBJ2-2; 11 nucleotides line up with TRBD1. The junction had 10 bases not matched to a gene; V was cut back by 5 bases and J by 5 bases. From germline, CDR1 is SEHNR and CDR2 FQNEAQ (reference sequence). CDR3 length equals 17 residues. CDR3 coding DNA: TGTGCCAGCAGCCCTCAACCGGGACAGGGGGTTACCGGGGAGCTGTTTTTT. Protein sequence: CASSPQPGQGVTGELFF. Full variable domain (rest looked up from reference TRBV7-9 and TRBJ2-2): DTGVSQNPRHKITKRGQNVTFRCDPISEHNRLYWYRQTLGQGPEFLTYFQNEAQLEKSRLLSDRFSAERPKGSFSTLEIQRTEQGDSAMYLCASSPQPGQGVTGELFFGEGSRLTVL.

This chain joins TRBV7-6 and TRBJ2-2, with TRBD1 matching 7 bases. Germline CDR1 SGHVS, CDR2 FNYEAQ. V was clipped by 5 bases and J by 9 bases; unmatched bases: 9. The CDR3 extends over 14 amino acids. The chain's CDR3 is CASSARTGSRELFF. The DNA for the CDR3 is TGTGCCAGCAGCGCTAGGACAGGCTCCCGGGAGCTGTTTTTT.

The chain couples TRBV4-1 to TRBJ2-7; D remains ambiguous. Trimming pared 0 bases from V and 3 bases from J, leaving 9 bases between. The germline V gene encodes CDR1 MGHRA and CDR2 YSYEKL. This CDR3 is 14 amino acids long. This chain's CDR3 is CASSQDPGYYEQYF. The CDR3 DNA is TGCGCCAGCAGCCAAGATCCAGGTTACTACGAGCAGTACTTC.

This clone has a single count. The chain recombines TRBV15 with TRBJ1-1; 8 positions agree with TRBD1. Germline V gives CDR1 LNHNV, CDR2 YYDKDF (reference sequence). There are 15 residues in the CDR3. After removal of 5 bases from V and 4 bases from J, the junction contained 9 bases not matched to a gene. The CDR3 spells CATSLGRQGSTEAFF. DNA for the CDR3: TGTGCCACCAGCTTGGGGAGACAGGGGTCCACTGAAGCTTTCTTT.

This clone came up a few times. CDR3 loop: CASTPTGVNTGELFF. DNA of the CDR3: TGTGCCAGTACCCCGACAGGAGTAAACACCGGGGAGCTGTTTTTT. The rearrangement uses TRBV19 and TRBJ2-2, with D tentatively TRBD1 (6 bases). The CDR3 runs 15 residues. Germline V lookup: CDR1 LNHDA, CDR2 SQIVND (reference sequence). The V end was cut by 7 bases, the J end by 2 bases, with 14 bases between.

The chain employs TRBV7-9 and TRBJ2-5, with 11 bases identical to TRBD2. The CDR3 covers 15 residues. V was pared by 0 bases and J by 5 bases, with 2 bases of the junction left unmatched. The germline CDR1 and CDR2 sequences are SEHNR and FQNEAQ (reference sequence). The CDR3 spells CASSLAASGRETQYF. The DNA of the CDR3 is TGTGCCAGCAGCTTAGCTGCTAGCGGGAGGGAGACCCAGTACTTC.

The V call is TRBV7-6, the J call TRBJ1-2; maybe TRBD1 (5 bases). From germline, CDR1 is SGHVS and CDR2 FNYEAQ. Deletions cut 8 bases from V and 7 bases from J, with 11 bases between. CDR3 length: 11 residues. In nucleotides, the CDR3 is TGTGCCAGCGGGGAGGGGCGTGGCTACACCTTC. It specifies CASGEGRGYTF.